This T cell receptor (beta chain) was profiled in a study of CXCR3-negative and CXCR3-positive naive CD8 T cells. Study results and limitations: Between one naive subset and the other, surface CD5 was comparable, and TCR strength was inferred from TRB CDR3 properties. CXCR3-expressing naive cells carried TRB CDR3s more hydrophobic than those of CXCR3-negative naive cells.

The CDR3 has 17 residues. Germline V gives CDR1 LGHNA, CDR2 YSLEER. About this clonotype: Its antigen is currently unknown.

UMI-labeled TRB cDNA libraries were prepared by 5' RACE. TCRdb reanalyzed the 5' RACE reads and collapses them to one entry per CDR3 protein, without DNA. In total, the table holds 55,000 to 70,000 distinct CDR3 sequences. This rearrangement joins TRBV4-3 to TRBJ2-5; there is no DNA to check the TCRdb D call of TRBD1. What was sequenced was naive CXCR3+ CD8+ T cells from blood. As to subset: CD45RO-CCR7+CD27+CD95- naive CD8+ T cells expressing CXCR3 (TNR3+). The sequence derives from a human donor in good health. Some clones in this sample may be carry-over from other donors' samples. CDR3 in amino acids: CASSQGRGEGRWETQYF.